This TCR beta chain came from a study of beta chain features in type 1 diabetes. Study-wide background: The study found patients and healthy donors alike in age, gender and cell yields. Over all samples combined, 90 million to 140 million sorted cells were examined. The study's findings and limits: A greater similarity of naive, central memory and Treg TCRB repertoires was seen among patients than among healthy donors.

This clone was detected many times. Its antigen remains unknown. CD45RO/CCR7/CD25/CD127/CD95/CD27 sorting isolated CD4+ naive, central memory, regulatory and stem cell-like memory cells. This CDR3 has 13 amino acids. Germline V gene sequence: CDR1 ENHRY, CDR2 SYGVKD. V lost 5 bases, J lost 4 bases, and 11 bases lay in between. Expressed TCRB transcripts were sequenced because the isolated RNA had all been reverse transcribed beforehand. TCRdb's table, derived via immunoSEQ multiplex PCR, lists solely in-frame clones and lacks some. The sample includes more than 300,000 clones, roughly 8% of them seen just once.

This chain links TRBV10-3 with TRBJ2-5, with D perhaps TRBD1 (5 bases). The clonotype originates from a woman aged 18-35 years in good health. The sequenced material came from central memory CD4+ T cells from blood. CDR3 DNA: TGTGCCATCAGTAGGCCCCAGGGAGAGACCCAGTACTTC. Translation: CAISRPQGETQYF.